The rows below give T cell receptor beta chains drawn from one sample of a study of blood T cell repertoires in COVID-19. TCRdb's copy holds only in-frame clones and misses some; the assay was immunoSEQ multiplex PCR. Seen here are some 250,000 clones, 70% to 90% observed once, and the top ten hold 0.99%. Input material: peripheral blood. The receptors stem from a woman between 40 and 50 years old who had recovered from COVID-19. Both conserved end residues are part of each CDR3. D genes are given only for firm matches. Only some rows state a clone size, as once, few, many or a class for expanded clones.

clone_size	d_call	j_call	v_call	cdr3_nt	cdr3_aa
NA	NA	TRBJ1-5	TRBV7-2	TGTGCCAGCAGCTTACCCCAGGGGAATCAGCCCCAGCATTTT	CASSLPQGNQPQHF
NA	TRBD1	TRBJ2-2	TRBV19	TGTGCCAGTACCACCGGGACAGGGCCCGGGGAGCTGTTTTTT	CASTTGTGPGELFF
NA	TRBD1	TRBJ1-1	TRBV27	TGTGCCAGCAGCCCCGCAGGGGGCGGAGGGGAAGCTTTCTTT	CASSPAGGGGEAFF
NA	TRBD2	TRBJ2-3	TRBV10-3	TGTGCCATTCGACTAGCGGGAGGGCCCAAGTATTTT	CAIRLAGGPKYF
NA	TRBD1	TRBJ1-2	TRBV24-1	TGTGCCACCAGTGGGGGACAGGACGGACCTAACTATGGCTACACCTTC	CATSGGQDGPNYGYTF
NA	NA	TRBJ1-2	TRBV5-1	TGCGCCAGCAGCTTGGCACCGGGAATTAGCTATGGCTACACCTTC	CASSLAPGISYGYTF
NA	NA	TRBJ1-1	TRBV23-1	TGCGCCAGCAGTCAACTAAACACTGAAGCTTTCTTT	CASSQLNTEAFF
NA	TRBD1	TRBJ1-1	TRBV7-3	TGTGCCAGCAGCTTAACGCCCGGACAGGGGAGGGCTGAAGCTTTCTTT	CASSLTPGQGRAEAFF
NA	NA	TRBJ1-3	TRBV10-2	TGCGCCAGCAGAGACCCGACAGGTGGAAACACCATATATTTT	CASRDPTGGNTIYF
NA	NA	TRBJ2-1	TRBV29-1	TGCAGCGCCACCCTGGCAGGGATCAATGAGCAGTTCTTC	CSATLAGINEQFF
NA	TRBD2	TRBJ2-1	TRBV7-2	TGTGCCAGCACCGTAGCGGGAGGGTTGAATGAGCAGTTCTTC	CASTVAGGLNEQFF
NA	TRBD2	TRBJ2-3	TRBV7-3	TGTGCCAGCAGCCAGGGACTAGCGGGACGGGATACGCAGTATTTT	CASSQGLAGRDTQYF
NA	NA	TRBJ1-6	TRBV5-6	TGTGCCAGCAGCCCGGGACAACCGAATTCACCCCTCCACTTT	CASSPGQPNSPLHF
NA	TRBD1	TRBJ1-1	TRBV9	TGTGCCAGCAGCCTCGGAACAGGGGGAGTGGGGACTGAAGCTTTCTTT	CASSLGTGGVGTEAFF
NA	TRBD2	TRBJ2-1	TRBV13	TGTGCCAGCAGCTTAATAGCGGGAGCGTACAATGAGCAGTTCTTC	CASSLIAGAYNEQFF
NA	NA	TRBJ2-7	TRBV7-2	TGTGCCAGCAGCTTAGCCCCGGCGGGGCTAACCTACGAGCAGTACTTC	CASSLAPAGLTYEQYF
NA	NA	TRBJ2-3	TRBV4-3	TGCGCCAGCAGCCAAGCCATGATCGGGGGAGATACGCAGTATTTT	CASSQAMIGGDTQYF
NA	TRBD2	TRBJ2-5	TRBV5-1	TGCGCCAGCAGCTCCGGGACTAGCGGACTCCAAGAGACCCAGTACTTC	CASSSGTSGLQETQYF
NA	TRBD2	TRBJ2-1	TRBV30	TGTGCCTGGAGTGTGGGCGGGAGGGGGCAGTTCTTC	CAWSVGGRGQFF
NA	TRBD2	TRBJ2-3	TRBV6-2/TRBV6-3	TGTGCCAGCAGTTACTCGACGCCTAGCGGGAGGAAGGATACGCAGTATTTT	CASSYSTPSGRKDTQYF
NA	NA	TRBJ2-1	TRBV29-1	TGCAGCGTTGAAGATGGAGGGGAGGCGGCCTACTCCTACAATGAGCAGTTCTTC	CSVEDGGEAAYSYNEQFF
NA	NA	TRBJ1-3	TRBV10-3	TGTGCCATATCGGCAGGACAGAACTCTGGAAACACCATATATTTT	CAISAGQNSGNTIYF
once	TRBD2	TRBJ2-1	TRBV29-1	TGCAGCGTGCCGACTAGCGGAAACTACAATGAGCAGTTCTTC	CSVPTSGNYNEQFF
NA	TRBD1	TRBJ1-2	TRBV5-4	TGTGCCAGCAGGGCCACAGGGGGCAACTATGGCTACACCTTC	CASRATGGNYGYTF
once	NA	TRBJ2-1	TRBV7-2	TGTGCCAGCAGCCCGTCCCGGGACAACAATGAGCAGTTCTTC	CASSPSRDNNEQFF
NA	NA	TRBJ1-2	TRBV10-3	TGTGCCAGCAACAGGGAGGGCGGCTATGGCTACACCTTC	CASNREGGYGYTF
NA	NA	TRBJ1-2	TRBV19	TGTGCCAGTAGTCCAAGTAGGAGGGGCGGACTGAACTATGGCTACACCTTC	CASSPSRRGGLNYGYTF
NA	NA	TRBJ1-3	TRBV27	TGTGCCAGCAGTCCCAGGGTGGGCAACACCATATATTTT	CASSPRVGNTIYF
NA	NA	TRBJ1-1	TRBV28	TGTGCCAGCAGTTTGGGGAGGGCCGCCGTAGCTTTCTTT	CASSLGRAAVAFF
NA	TRBD2	TRBJ2-2	TRBV19	TGTGCCAGTAGTTACGCGGGAGGGGGTACCGGGGAGCTGTTTTTT	CASSYAGGGTGELFF
NA	TRBD2	TRBJ2-1	TRBV7-3	TGTGCCAGCAGCTTACCCATTAGCGGGGCAGACAATGAGCAGTTCTTC	CASSLPISGADNEQFF
once	TRBD2	TRBJ2-7	TRBV6-5	TGTGCGTTAGCGGGAGGGTCCTACGAGCAGTACTTC	CALAGGSYEQYF
NA	NA	TRBJ1-4	TRBV4-1	TGCGCCAGCAGCCCCGACAGGTGGAATGAAAAACTGTTTTTT	CASSPDRWNEKLFF
NA	NA	TRBJ1-6	TRBV5-4	TGTGCCAGCAGCCCGGGGGGAGCCCTTTCACCCCTCCACTTT	CASSPGGALSPLHF
NA	TRBD1	TRBJ2-1	TRBV7-9	TGTGCCAGCAGCCCCCCAGGGGGCGCCGGGAATGAGCAGTTCTTC	CASSPPGGAGNEQFF
NA	NA	TRBJ1-3	TRBV4-3	TGCGCCAGCAGCCAAGACCCCGGGACAAGCTCTGGAAACACCATATATTTT	CASSQDPGTSSGNTIYF
NA	TRBD1	TRBJ1-2	TRBV25-1	TGTGCCAGCAGTGAATTACTAGGGCAGGGGGTACGCTACACCTTC	CASSELLGQGVRYTF
NA	NA	TRBJ2-2	TRBV18	TGTGCCAGCTCACCACCAGGGAGAGGGACCGGGGAGCTGTTTTTT	CASSPPGRGTGELFF
NA	NA	TRBJ1-1	TRBV5-8	TGTGCCAGCAGCCCGGGGGGGATCACTGAAGCTTTCTTT	CASSPGGITEAFF
few	NA	TRBJ1-1	TRBV11-2	TGTGCCAGCAGCAAGAGGACAGCCTCCATGAACACTGAAGCTTTCTTT	CASSKRTASMNTEAFF
NA	NA	TRBJ1-2	TRBV7-2	TGTGCCAGCAGCCCTCGGGGGGGTGGCTATGGCTACACCTTC	CASSPRGGGYGYTF
NA	TRBD2	TRBJ2-1	TRBV5-1	TGCGCCAGCAGCTCCGGACTAGCGGGAGGATCCAATGAGCAGTTCTTC	CASSSGLAGGSNEQFF
few	TRBD1	TRBJ2-7	TRBV7-9	TGTGCCAGCAGCGCCCGGACGGGACAGGGCACCTACGAGCAGTACTTC	CASSARTGQGTYEQYF
NA	TRBD1	TRBJ2-1	TRBV24-1	TGTGCCACCAGTGACCCCGGGACAGGGAGTTACGGTGAGCAGTTCTTC	CATSDPGTGSYGEQFF
NA	TRBD1	TRBJ1-6	TRBV30	TGTGCCTGGAGTGACTCGGACAGGGGGCTATCACCCCTCCACTTT	CAWSDSDRGLSPLHF
NA	NA	TRBJ2-1	TRBV5-5	TGTGCCAGCAGCTTGGGCGGGCCGGGCGGGACCCCGTACAATGAGCAGTTCTTC	CASSLGGPGGTPYNEQFF
NA	TRBD1	TRBJ2-4	TRBV16	TGTGCCAGCAGCCCTCTCGGGACAGGGATAGCCAAAAACATTCAGTACTTC	CASSPLGTGIAKNIQYF
NA	TRBD1	TRBJ1-2	TRBV6-6	TGTGCCAGCAGTCCCAGGGACAGGGGACCCCGACGCTATGGCTACACCTTC	CASSPRDRGPRRYGYTF
NA	TRBD1	TRBJ2-5	TRBV19	TGTGCCAGTAGCAAACGAACAGGGGGGCAAGAGACCCAGTACTTC	CASSKRTGGQETQYF
NA	TRBD2	TRBJ2-3	TRBV6-5	TGTGCCAGCAGGATACCTAGCGGAAGCACAGATACGCAGTATTTT	CASRIPSGSTDTQYF
NA	NA	TRBJ2-1	TRBV9	TGTGCCAGCAGCGGGGGCCTCTACAATGAGCAGTTCTTC	CASSGGLYNEQFF
NA	TRBD1	TRBJ2-5	TRBV27	TGTGCCAGCAGTTTAAAGTGGGGACAGGGGAAAGAGACCCAGTACTTC	CASSLKWGQGKETQYF
once	NA	TRBJ2-3	TRBV7-6	TGTGCCAGCAGCCCCTCGGCCCTAGGAGGAGATACGCAGTATTTT	CASSPSALGGDTQYF